This section outlines one TCR beta chain sequence together with its context. There is no known antigen for this receptor. Base quality data are lacking; no much larger clone is found one base away. Taken from the germline V gene, the CDR1 and CDR2 loops are SNHLY and FYNNEI. The CDR3 measures 13 amino acids from cysteine to phenylalanine. Of the read, only the CDR3 DNA is kept; its 39 bases are in frame from base 1. V and J lose 4 bases and 5 bases, and a span of 11 bases separates them. The data belong to a study of blood T cell repertoires in COVID-19 (dated by TCRdb to 2020 to 2021). Turning to the overall study: Collaborator samples came from the United States, Italy and Spain and covered acute and convalescent phases of COVID-19. The material from the prospective study consisted of cDNA or gDNA derived from T cells, B-cell-depleted T cells, or PBMCs. The dataset comprised deeply sampled blood TCRbeta repertoires from subjects exposed to, actively infected with, or recovered from COVID-19. The repertoires were released in a freely available public database intended as a resource for research on the immune response to SARS-CoV-2. The samples were drawn from two sources: the first 160 participants of the ongoing ImmuneRACE study, and 1,254 subjects contributed by 6 global collaborators. A de-identified subject ID, COVID-19 status, age in years and sex were almost always included in the sample metadata. Where available, HLA class I and class II types were taken from metadata supplied by the sample provider and were not determined by assay-based typing. What the study reported, not specific to this receptor: Clinical and demographic metadata were provided uncurated, with the amount varying by source and participant.

The immunoSEQ Assay, a bias-controlled multiplex PCR, was used to amplify TCRbeta CDR3 regions from genomic DNA. The original methods were these. The number of nucleated cells in each sample was estimated from the amplification of reference gene primers within the assay. To quantify the absolute abundance of each unique TCRbeta CDR3 rearrangement, sequence reads were collapsed and filtered. For each sample, productive Simpson clonality was calculated as the square root of Simpson's diversity index over productive rearrangements. TCRdb took over this immuneACCESS table, retaining in-frame rearrangements with V and J assigned. Such tables are incomplete; in checked studies, under half of the missing clones stem from an unresolved V gene, and the remainder is unexplained. V, J and clone size derive from that table, while D and trimming were established from the DNA sequence. This sample holds 55,000 to 75,000 clones; 65% to 80% were observed only once. Approximately 3.4% of the sample lies in the top ten.

The collaborating institutions used their own protocols to collect whole blood in K2EDTA tubes. For TCRbeta analysis, collaborators shipped samples in one of three forms: frozen whole blood, isolated PBMCs, or DNA extracted from either of those sample types. The rearranged chain carries TRBV2 and TRBJ2-5; possibly the D gene is TRBD2, per 6 matching bases. The sequenced sample was peripheral blood. The sequence was obtained from a man between 60 and 75 years old with acute or convalescent COVID-19. The DNA is as follows: TGTGCCAGCAGTGCGGAGGGCTGGGAGACCCAGTACTTC. This sequence encodes CASSAEGWETQYF.